These 2 T cell receptor beta chains came from one sample sequenced in a study of blood T cell repertoires in COVID-19. Using immunoSEQ multiplex PCR, the repertoire was profiled, and TCRdb retains in-frame clones only, with some absent. The data contain more than 200,000 clones, approximately 88% of them seen just once; the ten biggest clones take up about 0.65%. The sequencing input was peripheral blood. Source of these receptors: a human donor in a cohort sampled during active COVID-19.

The genes are TRBV7-8 and TRBJ2-7; 9 bases are shared with TRBD2. The CDR3 contains 20 residues. From germline, CDR1 is SGHVS and CDR2 FQNEAQ. V shed 3 bases and J 6 bases; nucleotides not matched to a gene: 24. The CDR3 DNA reads as TGTGCCAGCAGCTTGCCCCAGGCGGGAGGGCCGGGGTGGGTCTCTAGCGAGCAGTACTTC. It encodes CASSLPQAGGPGWVSSEQYF.

CDR3 in amino acids: CASSPEHLNTEAFF. CDR3 in DNA: TGTGCCAGCTCACCAGAACACCTGAACACTGAAGCTTTCTTT. V gene TRBV18 combines with J gene TRBJ1-1; unclear D gene. There are 14 residues in the CDR3. Trimming pared 2 bases from V and 0 bases from J, leaving 7 bases between. In germline, CDR1 is KGHSH, CDR2 LQKENI.